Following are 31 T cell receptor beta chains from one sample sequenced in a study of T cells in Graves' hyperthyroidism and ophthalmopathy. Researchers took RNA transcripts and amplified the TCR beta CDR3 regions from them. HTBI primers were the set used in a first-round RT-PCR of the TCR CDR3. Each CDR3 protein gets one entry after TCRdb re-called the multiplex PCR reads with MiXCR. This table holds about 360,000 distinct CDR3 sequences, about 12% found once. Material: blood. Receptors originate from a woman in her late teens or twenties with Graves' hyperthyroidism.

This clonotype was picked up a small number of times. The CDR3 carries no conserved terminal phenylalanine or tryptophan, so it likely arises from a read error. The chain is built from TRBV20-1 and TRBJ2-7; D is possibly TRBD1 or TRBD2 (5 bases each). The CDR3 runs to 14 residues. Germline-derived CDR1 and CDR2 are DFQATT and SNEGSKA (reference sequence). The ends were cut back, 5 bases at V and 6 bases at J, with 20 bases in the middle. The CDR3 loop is CSAQPGPGDSEQYL. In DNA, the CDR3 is TGCAGTGCTCAGCCGGGACCCGGAGACTCCGAGCAGTACCTC.

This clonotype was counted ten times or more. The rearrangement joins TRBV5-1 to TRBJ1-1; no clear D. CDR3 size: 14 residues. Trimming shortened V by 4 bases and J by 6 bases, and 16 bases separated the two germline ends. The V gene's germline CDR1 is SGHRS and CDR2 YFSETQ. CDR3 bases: TGCGCCAGCAGCAACAACTACAACTCTGCTGAAGCTTTCTTT. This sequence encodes CASSNNYNSAEAFF.

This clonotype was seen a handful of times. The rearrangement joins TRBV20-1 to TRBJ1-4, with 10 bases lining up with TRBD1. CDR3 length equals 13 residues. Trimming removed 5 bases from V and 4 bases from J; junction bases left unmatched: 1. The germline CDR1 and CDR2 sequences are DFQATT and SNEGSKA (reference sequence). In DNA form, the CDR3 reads TGCAGTGCTCGGGACAGGGGTAATGAAAAACTGTTTTTT. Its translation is CSARDRGNEKLFF.

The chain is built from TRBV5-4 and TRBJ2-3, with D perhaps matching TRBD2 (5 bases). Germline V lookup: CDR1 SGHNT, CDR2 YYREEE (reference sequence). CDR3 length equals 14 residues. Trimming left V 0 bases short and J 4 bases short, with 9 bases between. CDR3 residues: CASSLGGPPDTQYF. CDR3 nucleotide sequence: TGTGCCAGCAGCTTGGGAGGGCCCCCAGATACGCAGTATTTT.

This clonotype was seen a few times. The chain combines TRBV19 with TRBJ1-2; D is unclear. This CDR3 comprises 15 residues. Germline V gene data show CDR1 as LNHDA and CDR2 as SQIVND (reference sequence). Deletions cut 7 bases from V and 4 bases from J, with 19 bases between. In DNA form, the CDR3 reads TGTGCCAGTACTCCCTTGACGGATTTTGCCTATGGCTACACCTTC. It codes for CASTPLTDFAYGYTF.

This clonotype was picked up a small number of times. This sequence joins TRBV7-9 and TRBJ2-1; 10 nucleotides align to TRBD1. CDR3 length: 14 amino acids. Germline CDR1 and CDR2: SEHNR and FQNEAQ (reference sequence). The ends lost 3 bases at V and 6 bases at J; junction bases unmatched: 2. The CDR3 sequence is CASSLGTGANEQFF. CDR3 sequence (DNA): TGTGCCAGCAGCTTGGGGACAGGGGCCAATGAGCAGTTCTTC.

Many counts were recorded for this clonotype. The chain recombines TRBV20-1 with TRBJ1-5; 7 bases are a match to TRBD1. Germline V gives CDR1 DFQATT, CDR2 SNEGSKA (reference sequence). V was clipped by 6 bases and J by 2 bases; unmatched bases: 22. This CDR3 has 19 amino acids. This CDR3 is CSAPNRGRRGWGGNQPQHF. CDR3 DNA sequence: TGCAGTGCACCTAACAGGGGAAGGAGAGGTTGGGGTGGCAATCAGCCCCAGCATTTT.

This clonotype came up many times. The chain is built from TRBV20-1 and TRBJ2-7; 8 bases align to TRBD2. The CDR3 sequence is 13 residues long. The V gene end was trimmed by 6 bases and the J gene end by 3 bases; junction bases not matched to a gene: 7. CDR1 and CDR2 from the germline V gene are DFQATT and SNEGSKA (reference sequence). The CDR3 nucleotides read TGCAGTGCCGGCGGGGGGTCCCGCTACGAGCAGTACTTC. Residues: CSAGGGSRYEQYF.

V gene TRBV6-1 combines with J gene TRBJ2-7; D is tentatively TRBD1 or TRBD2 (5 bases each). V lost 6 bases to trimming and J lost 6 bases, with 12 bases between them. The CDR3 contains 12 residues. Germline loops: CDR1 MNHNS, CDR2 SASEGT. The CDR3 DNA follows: TGTGCCAGCAGCCACTATGGGGGCGAGCAGTACTTC. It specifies CASSHYGGEQYF.

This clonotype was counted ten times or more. The CDR3 sequence is CASSQAGFLYSNQPQHF. CDR3 sequence (DNA): TGCGCCAGCAGCCAAGCGGGGTTTTTGTATAGCAATCAGCCCCAGCATTTT. V gene TRBV4-1 combines with J gene TRBJ1-5; D unclear. Germline V gene data show CDR1 as MGHRA and CDR2 as YSYEKL. Trimming removed 1 base from V and 0 bases from J, with 13 bases in between. This CDR3 region has 17 residues.

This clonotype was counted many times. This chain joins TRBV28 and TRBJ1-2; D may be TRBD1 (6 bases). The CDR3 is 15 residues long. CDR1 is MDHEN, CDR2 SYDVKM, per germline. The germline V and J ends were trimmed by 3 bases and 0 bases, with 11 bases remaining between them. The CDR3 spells CASSFGGRSNYGYTF. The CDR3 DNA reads TGTGCCAGCAGTTTTGGGGGCCGTTCTAACTATGGCTACACCTTC.

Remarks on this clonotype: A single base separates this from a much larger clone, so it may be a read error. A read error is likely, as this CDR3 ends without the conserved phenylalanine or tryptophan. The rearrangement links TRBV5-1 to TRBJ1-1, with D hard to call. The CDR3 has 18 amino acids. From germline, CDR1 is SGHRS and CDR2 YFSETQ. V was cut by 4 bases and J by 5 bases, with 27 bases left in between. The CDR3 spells CASSQDGQDRNRGTEAFL. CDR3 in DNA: TGCGCCAGCAGCCAAGATGGCCAGGATCGGAACCGCGGAACTGAAGCTTTCCTT.

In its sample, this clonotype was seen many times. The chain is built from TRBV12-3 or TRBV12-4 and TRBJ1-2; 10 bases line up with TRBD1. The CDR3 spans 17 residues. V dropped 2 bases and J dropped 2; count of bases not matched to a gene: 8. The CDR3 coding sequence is TGTGCCAGCAGTTTAAGGGGACAGGGGAGAGGAAACTATGGCTACACCTTC. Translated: CASSLRGQGRGNYGYTF.

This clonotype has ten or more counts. The CDR3 loop is CASSEQGEQFF. The CDR3 bases are TGTGCCAGCAGTGAACAGGGTGAGCAGTTCTTC. The V and J genes are TRBV2 and TRBJ2-1; a possible D gene is TRBD1 (5 bases). Per the germline V gene, CDR1 is SNHLY and CDR2 is FYNNEI. With 2 bases removed from V and 9 bases from J, the gap between germline ends came to 5 bases. The CDR3 is made up of 11 amino acids.

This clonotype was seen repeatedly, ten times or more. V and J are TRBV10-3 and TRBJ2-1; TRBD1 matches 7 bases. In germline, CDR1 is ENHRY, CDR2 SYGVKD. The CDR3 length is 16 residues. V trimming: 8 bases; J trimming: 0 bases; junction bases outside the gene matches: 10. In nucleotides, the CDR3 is TGTGCCATCGGAGGTGCCGGGACAGTCTCCTACAATGAGCAGTTCTTC. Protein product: CAIGGAGTVSYNEQFF.

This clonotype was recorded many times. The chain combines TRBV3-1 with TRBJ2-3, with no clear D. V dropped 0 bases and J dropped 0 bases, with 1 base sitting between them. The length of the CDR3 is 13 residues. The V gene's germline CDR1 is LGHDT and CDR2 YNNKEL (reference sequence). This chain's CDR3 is CASSQESTDTQYF. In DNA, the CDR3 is TGTGCCAGCAGCCAAGAAAGCACAGATACGCAGTATTTT.

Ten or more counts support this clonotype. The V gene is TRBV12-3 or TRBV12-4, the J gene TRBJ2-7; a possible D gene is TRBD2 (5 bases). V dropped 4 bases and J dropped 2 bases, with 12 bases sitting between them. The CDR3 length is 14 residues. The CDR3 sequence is CASSSSGYAYEQYF. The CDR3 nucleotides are TGTGCCAGCAGTTCAAGCGGATACGCCTACGAGCAGTACTTC.

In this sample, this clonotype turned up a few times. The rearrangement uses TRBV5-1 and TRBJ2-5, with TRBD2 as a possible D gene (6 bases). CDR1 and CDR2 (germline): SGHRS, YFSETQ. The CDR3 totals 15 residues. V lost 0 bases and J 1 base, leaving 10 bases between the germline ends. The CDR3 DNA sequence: TGCGCCAGCAGCTTGGTACTGGGGGGCCAAGAGACCCAGTACTTC. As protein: CASSLVLGGQETQYF.

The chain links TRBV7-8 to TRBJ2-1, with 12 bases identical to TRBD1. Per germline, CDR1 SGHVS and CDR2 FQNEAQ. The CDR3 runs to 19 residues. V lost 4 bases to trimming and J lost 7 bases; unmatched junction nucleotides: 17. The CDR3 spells CASSSYRVPGQGAGNEQFF. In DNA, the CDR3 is TGTGCCAGCAGCTCTTACAGGGTCCCGGGACAGGGGGCGGGTAATGAGCAGTTCTTC. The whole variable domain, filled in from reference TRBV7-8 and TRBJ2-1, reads GAGVSQSPRYKVAKRGQDVALRCDPISGHVSLFWYQQALGQGPEFLTYFQNEAQLDKSGLPSDRFFAERPEGSVSTLKIQRTQQEDSAVYLCASSSYRVPGQGAGNEQFFGPGTRLTVL.

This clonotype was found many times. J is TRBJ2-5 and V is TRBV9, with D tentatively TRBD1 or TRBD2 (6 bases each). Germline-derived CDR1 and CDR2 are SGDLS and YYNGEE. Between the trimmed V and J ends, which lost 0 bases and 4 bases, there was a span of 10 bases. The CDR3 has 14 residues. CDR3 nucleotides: TGTGCCAGCAGCGTAGGAGGGGGGCGAGAGACCCAGTACTTC. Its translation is CASSVGGGRETQYF.

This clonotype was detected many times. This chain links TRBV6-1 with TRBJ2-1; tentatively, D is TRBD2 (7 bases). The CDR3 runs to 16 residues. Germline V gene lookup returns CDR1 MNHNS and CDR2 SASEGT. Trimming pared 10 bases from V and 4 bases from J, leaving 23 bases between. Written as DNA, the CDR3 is TGTGCCACCGCCCGTGAAGGGGGGGCGGGTTACAATGAGCAGTTCTTC. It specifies CATAREGGAGYNEQFF.

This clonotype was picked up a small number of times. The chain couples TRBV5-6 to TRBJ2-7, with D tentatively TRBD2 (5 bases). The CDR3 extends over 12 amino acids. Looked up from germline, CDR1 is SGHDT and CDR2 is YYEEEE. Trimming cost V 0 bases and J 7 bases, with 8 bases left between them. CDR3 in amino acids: CASSLEPGEQYF. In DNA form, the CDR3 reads TGTGCCAGCAGCTTGGAGCCGGGGGAGCAGTACTTC.

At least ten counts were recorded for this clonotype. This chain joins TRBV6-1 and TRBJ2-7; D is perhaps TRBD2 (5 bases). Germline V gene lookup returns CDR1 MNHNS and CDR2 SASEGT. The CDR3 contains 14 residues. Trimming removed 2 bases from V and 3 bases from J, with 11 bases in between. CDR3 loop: CASSEQRSLYEQYF. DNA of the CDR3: TGTGCCAGCAGTGAACAGCGGAGCCTCTACGAGCAGTACTTC.

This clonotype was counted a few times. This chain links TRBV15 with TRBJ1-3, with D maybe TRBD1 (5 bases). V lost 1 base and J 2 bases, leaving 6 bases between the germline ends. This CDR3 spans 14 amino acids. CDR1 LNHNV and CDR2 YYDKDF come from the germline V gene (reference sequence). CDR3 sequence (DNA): TGTGCCACCAGCAGAGGCAGGGCTGGAAACACCATATATTTT. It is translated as CATSRGRAGNTIYF.

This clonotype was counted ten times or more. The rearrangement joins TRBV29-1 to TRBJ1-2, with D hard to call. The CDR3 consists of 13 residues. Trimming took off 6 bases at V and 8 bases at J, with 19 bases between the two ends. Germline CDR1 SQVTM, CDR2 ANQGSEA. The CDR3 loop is CSVQGIRLQGYTF. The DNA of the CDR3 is TGCAGCGTCCAAGGGATCCGGCTTCAAGGCTACACCTTC.

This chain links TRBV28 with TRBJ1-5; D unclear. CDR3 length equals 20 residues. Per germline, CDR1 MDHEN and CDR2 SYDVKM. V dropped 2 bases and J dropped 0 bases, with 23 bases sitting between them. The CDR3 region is CASSLVLVAMGRDSNQPQHF. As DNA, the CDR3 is TGTGCCAGCAGTTTAGTACTTGTCGCGATGGGGAGGGATAGCAATCAGCCCCAGCATTTT.

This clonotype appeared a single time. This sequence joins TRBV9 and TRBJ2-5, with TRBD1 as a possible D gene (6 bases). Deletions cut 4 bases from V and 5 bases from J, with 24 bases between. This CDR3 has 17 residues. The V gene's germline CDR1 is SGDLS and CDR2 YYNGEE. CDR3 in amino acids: CASSRPEATGFSETQYF. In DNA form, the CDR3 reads TGTGCCAGCAGCCGCCCCGAGGCCACAGGGTTCTCGGAGACCCAGTACTTC.

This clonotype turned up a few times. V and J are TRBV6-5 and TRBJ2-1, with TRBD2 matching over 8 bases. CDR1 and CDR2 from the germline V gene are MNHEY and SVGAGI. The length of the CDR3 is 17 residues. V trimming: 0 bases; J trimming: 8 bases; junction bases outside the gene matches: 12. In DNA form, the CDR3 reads TGTGCCAGCAGTTACTCGATAACTCCGGGGGGGGGGGATGAGCAGTTCTTC. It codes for CASSYSITPGGGDEQFF.

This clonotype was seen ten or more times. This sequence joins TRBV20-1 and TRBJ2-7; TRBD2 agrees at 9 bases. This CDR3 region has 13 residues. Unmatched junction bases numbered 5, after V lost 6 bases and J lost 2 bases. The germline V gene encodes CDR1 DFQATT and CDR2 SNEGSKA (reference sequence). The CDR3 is CSAPTSGTYEQYF. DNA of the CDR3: TGCAGTGCACCGACTAGCGGTACCTACGAGCAGTACTTC.

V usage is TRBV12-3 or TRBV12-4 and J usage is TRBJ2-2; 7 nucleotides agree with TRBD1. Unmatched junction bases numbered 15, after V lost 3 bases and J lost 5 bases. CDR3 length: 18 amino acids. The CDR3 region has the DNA TGTGCCAGCAGTTTTAATCCCGTACAGGGGACCCCAACCGGGGAGCTGTTTTTT. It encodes CASSFNPVQGTPTGELFF.

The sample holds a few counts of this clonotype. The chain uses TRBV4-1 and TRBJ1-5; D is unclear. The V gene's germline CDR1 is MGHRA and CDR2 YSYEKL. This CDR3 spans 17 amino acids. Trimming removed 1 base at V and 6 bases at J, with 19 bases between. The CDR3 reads CASSQVARGISGQPQHF. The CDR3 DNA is TGCGCCAGCAGCCAAGTAGCTCGAGGGATATCTGGTCAGCCCCAGCATTTT.